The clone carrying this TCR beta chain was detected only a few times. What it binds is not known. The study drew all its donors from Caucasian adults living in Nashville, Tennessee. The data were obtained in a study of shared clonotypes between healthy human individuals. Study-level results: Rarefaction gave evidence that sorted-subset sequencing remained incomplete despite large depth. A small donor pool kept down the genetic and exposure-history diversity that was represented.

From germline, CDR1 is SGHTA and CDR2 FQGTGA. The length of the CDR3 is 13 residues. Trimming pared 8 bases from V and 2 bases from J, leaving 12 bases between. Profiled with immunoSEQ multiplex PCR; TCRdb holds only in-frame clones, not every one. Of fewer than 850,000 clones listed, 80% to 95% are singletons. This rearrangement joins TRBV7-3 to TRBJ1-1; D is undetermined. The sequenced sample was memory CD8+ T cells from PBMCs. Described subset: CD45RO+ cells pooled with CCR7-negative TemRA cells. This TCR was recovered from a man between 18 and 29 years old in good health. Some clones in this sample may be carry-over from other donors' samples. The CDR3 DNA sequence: TGTGCCAGCGGACTGGGAGGTAACACTGAAGCTTTCTTT. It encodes CASGLGGNTEAFF.